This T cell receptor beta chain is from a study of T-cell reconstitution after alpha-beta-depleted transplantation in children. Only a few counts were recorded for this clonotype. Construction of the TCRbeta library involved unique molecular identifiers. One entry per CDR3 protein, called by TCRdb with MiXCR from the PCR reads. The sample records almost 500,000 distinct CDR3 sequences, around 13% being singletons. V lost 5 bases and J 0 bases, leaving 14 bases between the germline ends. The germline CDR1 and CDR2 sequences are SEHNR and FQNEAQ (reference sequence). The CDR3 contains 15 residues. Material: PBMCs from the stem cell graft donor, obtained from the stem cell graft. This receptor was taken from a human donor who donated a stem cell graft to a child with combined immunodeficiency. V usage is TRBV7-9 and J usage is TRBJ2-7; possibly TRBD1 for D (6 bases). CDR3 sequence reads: CASSPGASLSYEQYF. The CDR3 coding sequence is TGTGCCAGCAGCCCAGGGGCGTCCCTCTCCTACGAGCAGTACTTC.